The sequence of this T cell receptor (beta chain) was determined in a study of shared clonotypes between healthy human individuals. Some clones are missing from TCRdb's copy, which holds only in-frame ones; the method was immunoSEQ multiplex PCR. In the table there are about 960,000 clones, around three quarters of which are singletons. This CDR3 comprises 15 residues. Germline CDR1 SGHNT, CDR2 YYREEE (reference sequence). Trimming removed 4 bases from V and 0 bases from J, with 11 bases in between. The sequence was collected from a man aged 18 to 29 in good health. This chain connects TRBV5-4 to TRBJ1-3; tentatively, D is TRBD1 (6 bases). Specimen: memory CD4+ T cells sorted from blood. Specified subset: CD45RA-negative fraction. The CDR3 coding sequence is TGTGCCAGCAGCCAGGACAGCTACTCTGGAAACACCATATATTTT. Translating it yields CASSQDSYSGNTIYF.